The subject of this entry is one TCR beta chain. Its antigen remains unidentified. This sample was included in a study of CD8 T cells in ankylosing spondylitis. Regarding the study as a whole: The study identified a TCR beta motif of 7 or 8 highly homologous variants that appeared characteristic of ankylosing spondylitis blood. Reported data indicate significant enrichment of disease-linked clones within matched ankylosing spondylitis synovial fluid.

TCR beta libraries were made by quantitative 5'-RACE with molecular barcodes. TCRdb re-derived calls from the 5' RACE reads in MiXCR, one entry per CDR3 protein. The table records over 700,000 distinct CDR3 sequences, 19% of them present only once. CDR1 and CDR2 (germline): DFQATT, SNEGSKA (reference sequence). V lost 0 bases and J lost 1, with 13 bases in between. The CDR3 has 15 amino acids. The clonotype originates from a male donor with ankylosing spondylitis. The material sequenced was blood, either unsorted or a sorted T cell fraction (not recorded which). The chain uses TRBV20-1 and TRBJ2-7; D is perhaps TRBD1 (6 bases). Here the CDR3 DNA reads TGCAGTGCTAGAGATACCCTGAGGGGGTCCTACGAGCAGTACTTC. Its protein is CSARDTLRGSYEQYF.